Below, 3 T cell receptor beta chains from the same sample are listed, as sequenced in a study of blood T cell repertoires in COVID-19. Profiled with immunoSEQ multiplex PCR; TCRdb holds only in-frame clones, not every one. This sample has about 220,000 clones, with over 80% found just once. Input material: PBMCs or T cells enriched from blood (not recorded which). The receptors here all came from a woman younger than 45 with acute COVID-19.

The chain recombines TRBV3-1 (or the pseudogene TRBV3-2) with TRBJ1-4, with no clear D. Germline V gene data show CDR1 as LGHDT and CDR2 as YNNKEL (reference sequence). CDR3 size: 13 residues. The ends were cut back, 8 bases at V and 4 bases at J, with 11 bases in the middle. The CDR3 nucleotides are TGTGCCAGCGCCTCGGGTCATAATGAAAAACTGTTTTTT. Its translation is CASASGHNEKLFF.

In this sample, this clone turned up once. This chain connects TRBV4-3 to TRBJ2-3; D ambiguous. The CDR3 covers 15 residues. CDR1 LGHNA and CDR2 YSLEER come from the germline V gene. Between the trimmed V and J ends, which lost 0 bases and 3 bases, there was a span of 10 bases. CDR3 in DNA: TGCGCCAGCAGCCAAGAAAGTACCGGGACAGATACGCAGTATTTT. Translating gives CASSQESTGTDTQYF.

CDR3 coding DNA: TGTGCCAGCAGTTTTATCCACACTGAAGCTTTCTTT. It specifies CASSFIHTEAFF. The chain has TRBV12-3 or TRBV12-4 and TRBJ1-1; D is unresolved. V lost 3 bases and J 3 bases, leaving 5 bases between the germline ends. The CDR3 extends over 12 amino acids.